What follows describes a single TCR beta chain. Its antigen is unknown. The input lacks base qualities; no much larger clone sits a single base away. Participants in the prospective study were aged roughly 18 to 89 years, lived in 20 to 25 United States geographic areas, and enrolled through a virtual design. Cohort assignment in the prospective study relied on participant-reported clinical history from a screening survey and a study questionnaire. For ImmuneRACE Cohort 3, a participant was defined as recovered based on two consecutive negative NP/OP PCR tests, clearance by a healthcare professional, or resolution of symptoms. In the prospective study, mobile phlebotomists collected whole blood, serum and a nasopharyngeal or oropharyngeal swab from each participant. Over a roughly 2-month period, participants in the prospective study had the option of providing additional blood draws and questionnaires. Prospective study blood samples were shipped either frozen or at room temperature before DNA extraction.

The immunoSEQ Assay, a bias-controlled multiplex PCR, was used to amplify TCRbeta CDR3 regions from genomic DNA. On the study's bioinformatics: The number of nucleated cells in each sample was estimated from the amplification of reference gene primers within the assay. To quantify the absolute abundance of each unique TCRbeta CDR3 rearrangement, sequence reads were collapsed and filtered. For each sample, productive Simpson clonality was calculated as the square root of Simpson's diversity index over productive rearrangements. The clones in this table, taken by TCRdb from immuneACCESS, are in-frame only. Not every clone is retained; where verified, under half of the shortfall comes from an unresolved V gene, and the cause of the rest is unknown. The D gene and trimming were derived from the DNA, and the V and J assignments and clone size from that table. The sample includes about 170,000 clones, with about 80% observed a single time. More than 10% of the sample belongs to the ten largest clones.

This entry belongs to a study of blood T cell repertoires in COVID-19 (dated by TCRdb to between 2020 and 2021). About the study as a whole: The collaborator samples originated in the United States, Italy and Spain and spanned the acute and convalescent phases of COVID-19. The prospective study material was composed of cDNA or gDNA derived from T cells, B-cell-depleted T cells, or PBMCs. The dataset comprised deeply sampled blood TCRbeta repertoires from subjects exposed to, actively infected with, or recovered from COVID-19. A freely available public database, intended as a resource for researchers studying the immune response to SARS-CoV-2, is where the repertoires were released. The samples were drawn from two sources: the first 160 participants of the ongoing ImmuneRACE study, and fewer than 1,500 subjects contributed by 6 global collaborators. A de-identified subject ID, COVID-19 status, age in years and sex were almost always included in the sample metadata. Where available, HLA class I and class II types were taken from metadata supplied by the sample provider and were not determined by assay-based typing.

Results the study describes overall, beyond this receptor: How much clinical and demographic metadata was included differed by source and by participant, and the metadata was provided uncurated.

Trimming takes 1 base from V and 4 bases from J, and the germline ends sit 13 bases apart. Taken from cysteine to phenylalanine, the CDR3 has 15 residues. Only the CDR3 part of the read is kept: 45 bases, read in frame from the first base. The germline V gene yields LGHNA for CDR1 and YSLEER for CDR2. The chain employs TRBV4-3 and TRBJ1-2, with an unclear D gene assignment. This clonotype was sampled from a man aged 50 to 60 who had recovered from COVID-19. The specimen sequenced was PBMCs or T cells enriched from blood (not recorded which). For the CDR3, the sequence is CASSQVEGGIYGYTF. The nucleotide sequence is TGCGCCAGCAGCCAAGTAGAGGGTGGCATCTATGGCTACACCTTC.